Listed below are T cell receptor beta chains from one sample, sequenced in a study of cytomegalovirus exposure and HLA in healthy donors. TCRdb's copy holds only in-frame clones and misses some; the assay was immunoSEQ multiplex PCR. This sample has 150,000 to 200,000 clones; roughly 90% occur once, and the top ten carry 0.9% to 1.2%. The specimen was PBMCs. Receptors were obtained from a boy aged 2 to 9 in good health and CMV-seronegative. CDR3s include the opening cysteine and the closing phenylalanine or tryptophan. The order of the fields is V gene, clone size, J gene, CDR3 protein. Size is omitted from some rows. Given values are once, few, many or a class for expanded clones.

>TRBV30|-|TRBJ1-1
CAWASCQGANTEAFF
>TRBV29-1|-|TRBJ2-1
CSVERGLAGVQFF
>TRBV7-2|-|TRBJ1-5
CASSLAGRPSNQPQHF
>TRBV5-1|-|TRBJ2-1
CASSFSWGRVGPLEQFF
>TRBV5-4|-|TRBJ2-3
CASSLATSGTDTQYF
>TRBV7-9|-|TRBJ1-1
CASSFGGAVTEAFF
>TRBV18|once|TRBJ1-3
CASSPGSGGGNTIYF
>TRBV6-5|-|TRBJ2-7
CASSYSIGTSYEQYF
>TRBV9|-|TRBJ2-3
CASSETSGNSLGTDTQYF
>TRBV5-1|-|TRBJ1-3
CASSLGTALSSGNTIYF
>TRBV30|-|TRBJ2-7
CAWNRVSYEQYF
>TRBV6-1|-|TRBJ2-2
CASSDDGGDYTGELFF
>TRBV10-1|-|TRBJ2-7
CASSPGTGAYEQYF
>TRBV7-3|-|TRBJ1-6
CASSFDGAVNSPLHF
>TRBV7-9|-|TRBJ2-7
CASSPSGGSYEQYF
>TRBV19|-|TRBJ2-1
CASSMDSDGEQFF
>TRBV25-1|-|TRBJ2-7
CASSEGGGLTMEQYF
>TRBV6-6|few|TRBJ1-1
CASSYLRGLEAFF
>TRBV4-2|-|TRBJ1-1
CASSQDYRQSNTEAFF
>TRBV5-5|once|TRBJ1-1
CASSSGTVLAFF
>TRBV19|-|TRBJ1-2
CASMQGGNYGYTF
>TRBV6-5|-|TRBJ1-1
CASSYDRVGAAFF
>TRBV6-5|-|TRBJ2-1
CASKTTSPNNEQFF
>TRBV7-9|once|TRBJ2-2
CASSPRLAGGPGELFF
>TRBV4-1|-|TRBJ1-1
CASNGENTEAFF
>TRBV18|-|TRBJ1-1
CASSPWGRGPRNTEAFF
>TRBV7-9|-|TRBJ1-2
CASSLANPRDRGYTF
>TRBV6-7|-|TRBJ2-3
CASSGGQGYCTDTQYF
>TRBV2|-|TRBJ2-3
CASRVTGEVTDTQYF
>TRBV4-1|-|TRBJ1-5
CASSQDRGQGYQPQHF
>TRBV19|-|TRBJ2-1
CASSIAGGYDEQFF
>TRBV4-1|-|TRBJ2-7
CASSQDDRVSYEQYF
>TRBV5-1|-|TRBJ2-7
CASSSARWNPYEQYF
>TRBV14|-|TRBJ1-2
CASSRGSEDYGYTF
>TRBV30|-|TRBJ2-5
CAWSIGQGRWETQYF
>TRBV6-4|once|TRBJ2-3
CASSDTPTSSTDTQYF